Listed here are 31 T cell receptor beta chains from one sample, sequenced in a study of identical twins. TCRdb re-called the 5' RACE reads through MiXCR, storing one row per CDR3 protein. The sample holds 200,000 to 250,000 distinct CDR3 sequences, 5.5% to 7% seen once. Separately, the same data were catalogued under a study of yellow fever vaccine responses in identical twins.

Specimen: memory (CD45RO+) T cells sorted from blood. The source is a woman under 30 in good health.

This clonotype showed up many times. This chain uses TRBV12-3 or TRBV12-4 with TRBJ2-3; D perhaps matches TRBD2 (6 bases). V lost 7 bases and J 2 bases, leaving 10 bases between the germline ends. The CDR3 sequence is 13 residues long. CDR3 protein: CASMLADTDTQYF. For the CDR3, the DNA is TGTGCCAGCATGTTAGCGGACACAGATACGCAGTATTTT.

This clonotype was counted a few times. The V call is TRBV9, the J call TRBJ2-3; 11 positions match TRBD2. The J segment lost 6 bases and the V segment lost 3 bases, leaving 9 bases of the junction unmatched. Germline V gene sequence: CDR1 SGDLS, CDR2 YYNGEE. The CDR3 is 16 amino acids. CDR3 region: CASSASSGRAGDTQYF. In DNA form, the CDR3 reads TGTGCCAGCAGCGCAAGTAGCGGGAGGGCGGGGGATACGCAGTATTTT.

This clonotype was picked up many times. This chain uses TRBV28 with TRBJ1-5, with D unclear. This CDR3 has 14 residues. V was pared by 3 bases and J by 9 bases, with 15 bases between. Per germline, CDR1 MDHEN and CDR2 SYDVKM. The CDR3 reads CASSFPLAGRPQHF. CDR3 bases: TGTGCCAGCAGTTTCCCCCTGGCCGGGCGGCCCCAGCATTTT.

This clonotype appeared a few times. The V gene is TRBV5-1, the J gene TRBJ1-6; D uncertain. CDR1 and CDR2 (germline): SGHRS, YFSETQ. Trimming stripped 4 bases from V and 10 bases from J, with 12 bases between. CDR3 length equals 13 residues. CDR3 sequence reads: CASSPEGSSPLHF. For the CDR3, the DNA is TGCGCCAGCAGCCCTGAGGGAAGCTCACCCCTCCACTTT.

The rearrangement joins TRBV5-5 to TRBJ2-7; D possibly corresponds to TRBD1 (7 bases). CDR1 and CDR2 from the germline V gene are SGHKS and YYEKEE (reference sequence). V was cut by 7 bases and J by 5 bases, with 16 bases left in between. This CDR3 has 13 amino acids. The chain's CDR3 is CASGRGAEHEQYV. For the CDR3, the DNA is TGTGCCAGCGGCAGGGGGGCTGAGCACGAGCAGTACGTC.

In DNA form, the CDR3 reads TGCGCCAGCAGCAAGACAGGTCCCACCTACGAGCAGTACTTC. Translated: CASSKTGPTYEQYF. V gene TRBV5-1 combines with J gene TRBJ2-7; tentative D call: TRBD1 (6 bases). V lost 4 bases and J lost 2, with 13 bases in between. CDR1 is SGHRS, CDR2 YFSETQ, per germline. The CDR3 extends over 14 amino acids.

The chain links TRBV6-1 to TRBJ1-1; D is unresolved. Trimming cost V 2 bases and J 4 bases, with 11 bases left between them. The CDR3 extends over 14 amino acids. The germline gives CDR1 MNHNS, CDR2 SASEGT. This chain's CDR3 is CASSERGAPTEAFF. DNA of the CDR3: TGTGCCAGCAGTGAACGGGGAGCCCCCACTGAAGCTTTCTTT.

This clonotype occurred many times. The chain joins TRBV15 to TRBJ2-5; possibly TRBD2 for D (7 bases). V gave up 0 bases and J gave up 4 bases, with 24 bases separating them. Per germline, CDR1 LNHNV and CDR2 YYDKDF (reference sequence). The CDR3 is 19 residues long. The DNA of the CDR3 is TGTGCCACCAGCAGAGATCGACCCTGGCTCGGGGGGCCCAGAGAGACCCAGTACTTC. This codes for CATSRDRPWLGGPRETQYF.

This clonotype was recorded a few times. The chain's CDR3 is CASSQERAGGPYNEQFF. CDR3 coding DNA: TGTGCCAGCAGCCAAGAGCGGGCGGGAGGGCCTTACAATGAGCAGTTCTTC. This chain links TRBV3-1 with TRBJ2-1; 9 positions agree with TRBD2. The CDR3 is 17 residues long. From germline, CDR1 is LGHDT and CDR2 YNNKEL (reference sequence). V lost 0 bases, J lost 4 bases, and 7 bases stayed unmatched.

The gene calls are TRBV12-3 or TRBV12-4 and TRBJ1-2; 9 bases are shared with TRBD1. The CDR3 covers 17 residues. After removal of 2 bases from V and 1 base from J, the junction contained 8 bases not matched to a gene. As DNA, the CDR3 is TGTGCCAGCAGTTTACCCTCGGGACAGGGAGGTAACTATGGCTACACCTTC. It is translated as CASSLPSGQGGNYGYTF.

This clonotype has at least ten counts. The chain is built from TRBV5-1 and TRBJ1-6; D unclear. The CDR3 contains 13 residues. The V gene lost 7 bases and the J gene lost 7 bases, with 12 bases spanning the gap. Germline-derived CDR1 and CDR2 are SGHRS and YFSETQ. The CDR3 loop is CASRQETNSPLHF. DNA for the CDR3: TGCGCCAGCCGTCAGGAGACCAATTCACCCCTCCACTTT.

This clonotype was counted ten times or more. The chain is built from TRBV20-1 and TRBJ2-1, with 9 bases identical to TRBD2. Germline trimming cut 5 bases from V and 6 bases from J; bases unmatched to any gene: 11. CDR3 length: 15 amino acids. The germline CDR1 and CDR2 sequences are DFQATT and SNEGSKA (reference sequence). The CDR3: CSADIAGEVVNEQFF. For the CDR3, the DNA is TGCAGTGCTGATATAGCGGGAGAGGTTGTCAATGAGCAGTTCTTC.

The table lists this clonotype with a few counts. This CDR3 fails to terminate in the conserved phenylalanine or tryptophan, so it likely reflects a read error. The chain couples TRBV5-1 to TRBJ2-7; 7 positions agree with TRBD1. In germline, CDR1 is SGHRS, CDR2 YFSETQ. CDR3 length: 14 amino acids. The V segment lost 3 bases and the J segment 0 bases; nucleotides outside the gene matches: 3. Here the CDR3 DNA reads TGCGCCAGCAGCTCCACAGGGGTCTCCTACGAGCAGTACGCC. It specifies CASSSTGVSYEQYA.

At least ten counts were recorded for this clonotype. The CDR3 loop is CSASPGQGGNTEAFF. CDR3 bases: TGCAGTGCTAGCCCGGGACAGGGGGGGAACACTGAAGCTTTCTTT. The chain uses TRBV20-1 and TRBJ1-1; 11 nucleotides align to TRBD1. CDR1 and CDR2 from the germline V gene are DFQATT and SNEGSKA (reference sequence). This CDR3 comprises 15 residues. The V and J ends lost 3 bases and 1 base, in that order; junction bases with no gene match: 4.

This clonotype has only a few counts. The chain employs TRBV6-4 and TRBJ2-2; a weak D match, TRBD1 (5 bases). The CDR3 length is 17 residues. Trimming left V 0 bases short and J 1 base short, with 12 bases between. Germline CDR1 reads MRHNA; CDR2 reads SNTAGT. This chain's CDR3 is CASSDSVGAENTGELFF. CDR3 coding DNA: TGTGCCAGCAGTGACTCTGTAGGGGCGGAGAACACCGGGGAGCTGTTTTTT.

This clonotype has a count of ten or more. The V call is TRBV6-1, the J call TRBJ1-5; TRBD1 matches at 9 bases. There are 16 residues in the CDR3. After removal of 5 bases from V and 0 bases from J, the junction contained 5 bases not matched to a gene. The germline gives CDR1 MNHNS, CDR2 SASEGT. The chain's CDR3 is CASSPGQGYSNQPQHF. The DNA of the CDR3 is TGTGCCAGCAGTCCAGGACAGGGGTATAGCAATCAGCCCCAGCATTTT.

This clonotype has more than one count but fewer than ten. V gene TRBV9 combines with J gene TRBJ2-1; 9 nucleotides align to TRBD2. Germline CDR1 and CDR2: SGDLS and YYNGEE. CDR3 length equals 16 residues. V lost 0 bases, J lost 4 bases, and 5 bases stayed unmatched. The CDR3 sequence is CASSVASTSGYNEQFF. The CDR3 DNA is TGTGCCAGCAGCGTAGCGTCGACTAGCGGTTACAATGAGCAGTTCTTC.

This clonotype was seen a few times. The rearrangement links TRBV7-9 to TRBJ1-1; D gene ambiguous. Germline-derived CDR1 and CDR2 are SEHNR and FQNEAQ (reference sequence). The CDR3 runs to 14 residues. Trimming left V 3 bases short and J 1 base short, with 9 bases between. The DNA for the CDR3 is TGTGCCAGCAGCTTGGCAGACTGGAACACTGAAGCTTTCTTT. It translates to CASSLADWNTEAFF.

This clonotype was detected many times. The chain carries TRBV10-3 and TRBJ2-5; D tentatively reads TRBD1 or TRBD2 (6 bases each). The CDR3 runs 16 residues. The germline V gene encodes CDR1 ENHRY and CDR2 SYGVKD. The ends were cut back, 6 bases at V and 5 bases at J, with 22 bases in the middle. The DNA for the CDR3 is TGTGCCATCAGGAAGCAGGGGAGCCCCGGAGGGGAGACCCAGTACTTC. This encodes CAIRKQGSPGGETQYF.

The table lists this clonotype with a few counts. The CDR3 nucleotides read TGTGCCAGCAGCGTACAGGGTAGGGCCGGGGAGCTGTTTTTT. It is translated as CASSVQGRAGELFF. V is TRBV4-2 and J is TRBJ2-2; D perhaps matches TRBD1 (6 bases). Germline V gene lookup returns CDR1 LGHNA and CDR2 YNFKEQ. This CDR3 is 14 amino acids long. V was clipped by 5 bases and J by 6 bases, with 13 bases between them.

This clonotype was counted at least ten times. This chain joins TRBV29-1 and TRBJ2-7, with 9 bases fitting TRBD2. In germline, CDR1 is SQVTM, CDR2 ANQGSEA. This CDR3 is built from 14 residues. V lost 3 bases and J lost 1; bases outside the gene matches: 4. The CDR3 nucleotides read TGCAGCGTTGAGGTAGCGGGAGCATCCTACGAGCAGTACTTC. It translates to CSVEVAGASYEQYF.

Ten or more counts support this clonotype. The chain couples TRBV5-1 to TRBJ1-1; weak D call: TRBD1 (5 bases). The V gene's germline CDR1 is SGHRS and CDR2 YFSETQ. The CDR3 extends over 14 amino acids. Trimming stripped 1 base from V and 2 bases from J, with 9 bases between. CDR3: CASSLYDSNTEAFF. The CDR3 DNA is TGCGCCAGCAGCTTGTATGACAGCAACACTGAAGCTTTCTTT.

In nucleotides, the CDR3 is TGTGCCAGCAGGGACCGACAGGGGGTAATCTACGAGCAGTACGTC. It encodes CASRDRQGVIYEQYV. The chain uses TRBV6-1 and TRBJ2-7; 9 positions agree with TRBD1. This CDR3 region has 15 residues. The V and J ends lost 6 bases and 3 bases, in that order; junction bases with no gene match: 9. Looked up from germline, CDR1 is MNHNS and CDR2 is SASEGT.

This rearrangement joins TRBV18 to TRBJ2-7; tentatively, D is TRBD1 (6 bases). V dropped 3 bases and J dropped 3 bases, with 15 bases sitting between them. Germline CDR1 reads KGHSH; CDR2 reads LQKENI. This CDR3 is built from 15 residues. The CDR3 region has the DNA TGTGCCAGCTCACCGCCGACAGGAGTGCTCTACGAGCAGTACTTC. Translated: CASSPPTGVLYEQYF. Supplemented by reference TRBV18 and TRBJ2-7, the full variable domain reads NAGVMQNPRHLVRRRGQEARLRCSPMKGHSHVYWYRQLPEEGLKFMVYLQKENIIDESGMPKERFSAEFPKEGPSILRIQQVVRGDSAAYFCASSPPTGVLYEQYFGPGTRLTVT.

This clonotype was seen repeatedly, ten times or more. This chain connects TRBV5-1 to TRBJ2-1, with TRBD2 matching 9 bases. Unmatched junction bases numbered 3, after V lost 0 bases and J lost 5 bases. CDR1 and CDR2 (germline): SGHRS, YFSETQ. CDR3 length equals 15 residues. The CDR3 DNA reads TGCGCCAGCAGCTTGGGACTAGCGGAAAACAATGAGCAGTTCTTC. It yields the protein CASSLGLAENNEQFF.

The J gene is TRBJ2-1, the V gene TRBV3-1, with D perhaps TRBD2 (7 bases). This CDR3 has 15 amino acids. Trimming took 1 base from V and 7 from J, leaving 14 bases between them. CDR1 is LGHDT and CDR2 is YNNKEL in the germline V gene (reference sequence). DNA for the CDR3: TGTGCCAGCAGCCAAGCGGGGGGCCGGGGGAATGAGCAGTTCTTC. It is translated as CASSQAGGRGNEQFF.

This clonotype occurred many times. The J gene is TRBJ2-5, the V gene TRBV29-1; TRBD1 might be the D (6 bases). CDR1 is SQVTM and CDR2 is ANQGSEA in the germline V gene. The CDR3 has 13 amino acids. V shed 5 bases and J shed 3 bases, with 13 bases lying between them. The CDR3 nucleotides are TGCAGCGTTTCGAGACAGGTCAAAGAGACCCAGTACTTC. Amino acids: CSVSRQVKETQYF.

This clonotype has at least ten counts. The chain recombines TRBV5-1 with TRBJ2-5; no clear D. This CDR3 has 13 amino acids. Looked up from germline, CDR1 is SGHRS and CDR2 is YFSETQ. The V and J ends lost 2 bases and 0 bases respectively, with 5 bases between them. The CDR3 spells CASSFDNQETQYF. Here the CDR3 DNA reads TGCGCCAGCAGCTTTGACAACCAAGAGACCCAGTACTTC. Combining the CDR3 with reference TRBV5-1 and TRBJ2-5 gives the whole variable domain KAGVTQTPRYLIKTRGQQVTLSCSPISGHRSVSWYQQTPGQGLQFLFEYFSETQRNKGNFPGRFSGRQFSNSRSEMNVSTLELGDSALYLCASSFDNQETQYFGPGTRLLVL.

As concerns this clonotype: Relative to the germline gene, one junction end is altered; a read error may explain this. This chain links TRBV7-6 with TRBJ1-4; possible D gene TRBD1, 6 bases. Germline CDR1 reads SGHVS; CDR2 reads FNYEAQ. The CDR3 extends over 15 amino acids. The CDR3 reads CASSDRGGVHEKLLF. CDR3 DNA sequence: TGTGCCAGCAGCGACCGAGGGGGAGTTCATGAAAAACTGCTTTTT.

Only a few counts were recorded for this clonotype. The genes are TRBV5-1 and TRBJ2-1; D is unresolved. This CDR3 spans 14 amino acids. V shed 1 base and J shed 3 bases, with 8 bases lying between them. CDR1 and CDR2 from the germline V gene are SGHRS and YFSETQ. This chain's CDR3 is CASSLRTVYNEQFF. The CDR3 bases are TGCGCCAGCAGCTTGCGGACCGTCTACAATGAGCAGTTCTTC.

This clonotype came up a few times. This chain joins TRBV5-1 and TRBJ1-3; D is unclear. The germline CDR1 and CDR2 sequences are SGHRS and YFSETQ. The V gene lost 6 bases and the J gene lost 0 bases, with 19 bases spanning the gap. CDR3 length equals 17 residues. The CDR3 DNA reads TGCGCCAGCACTGAAGGGCATAGCCTCATCTCTGGAAACACCATATATTTT. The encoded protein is CASTEGHSLISGNTIYF.